This T cell receptor beta chain was identified in a study of brain T cells in children with intractable seizures. Clones were sequenced by immunoSEQ multiplex PCR, and TCRdb holds only the in-frame ones, with some missing. The sample has 300,000 to 400,000 clones, 93% seen once; the top ten hold under 7%. Trimming removed 3 bases at V and 3 bases at J, with 12 bases between. Germline assignment: CDR1 MGHRA and CDR2 YSYEKL. The CDR3 is made up of 14 amino acids. Time point reported: blood from clinic visit 5 months post-surgery; TSC patient then seizure free. The sequenced cases were selected for having the highest brain T cell transcript signatures. Pre-surgery treatment included at least one anti-epileptic drug.

This sample comprised peripheral blood, obtained around 5 months after surgery. V and J are TRBV4-1 and TRBJ2-7; D may be TRBD1 (6 bases). The receptor was derived from a boy less than two years old with tuberous sclerosis and intractable seizures. The CDR3 nucleotides are TGCGCCAGCAGCCATGCCCTAGGGGGCTACGAGCAGTACTTC. Translating it yields CASSHALGGYEQYF.